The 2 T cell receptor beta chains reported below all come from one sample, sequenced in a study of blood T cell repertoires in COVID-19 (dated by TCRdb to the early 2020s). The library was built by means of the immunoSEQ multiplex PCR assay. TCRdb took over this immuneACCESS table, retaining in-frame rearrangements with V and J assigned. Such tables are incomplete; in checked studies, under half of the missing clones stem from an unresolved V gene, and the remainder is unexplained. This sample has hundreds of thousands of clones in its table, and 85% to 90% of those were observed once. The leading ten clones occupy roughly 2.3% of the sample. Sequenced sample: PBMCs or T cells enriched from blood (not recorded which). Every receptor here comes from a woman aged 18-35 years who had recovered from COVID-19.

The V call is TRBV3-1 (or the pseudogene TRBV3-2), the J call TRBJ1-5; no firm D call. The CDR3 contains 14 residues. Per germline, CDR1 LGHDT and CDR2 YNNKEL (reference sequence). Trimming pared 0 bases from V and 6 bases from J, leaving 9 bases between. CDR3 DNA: TGTGCCAGCAGCCAAGAGCGGCGTCCTCAGCCCCAGCATTTT. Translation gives CASSQERRPQPQHF.

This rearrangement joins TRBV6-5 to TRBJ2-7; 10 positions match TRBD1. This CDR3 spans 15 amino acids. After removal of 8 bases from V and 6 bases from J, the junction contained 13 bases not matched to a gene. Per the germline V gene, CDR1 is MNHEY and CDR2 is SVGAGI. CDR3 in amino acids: CASDTRDRGPPEQYF. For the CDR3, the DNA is TGTGCCAGCGACACCCGGGACAGGGGCCCCCCCGAGCAGTACTTC.